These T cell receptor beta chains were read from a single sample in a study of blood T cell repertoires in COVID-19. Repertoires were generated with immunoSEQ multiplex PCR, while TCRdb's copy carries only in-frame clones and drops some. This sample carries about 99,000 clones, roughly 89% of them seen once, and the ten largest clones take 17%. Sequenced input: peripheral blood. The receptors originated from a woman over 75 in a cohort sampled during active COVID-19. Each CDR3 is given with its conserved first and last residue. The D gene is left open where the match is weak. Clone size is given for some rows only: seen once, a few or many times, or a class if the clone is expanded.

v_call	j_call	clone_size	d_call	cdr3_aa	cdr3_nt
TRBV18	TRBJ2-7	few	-	CASSRSRGELQYF	TGTGCCAGCTCACGATCTCGGGGAGAGTTGCAGTACTTC
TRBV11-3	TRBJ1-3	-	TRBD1	CASSSLRDRVDDTIYF	TGTGCCAGCAGCTCCCTCCGGGACAGGGTTGACGACACCATATATTTT
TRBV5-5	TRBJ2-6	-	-	CASGGSSGANVLTF	TGTGCCAGCGGAGGAAGCTCTGGGGCCAACGTCCTGACTTTC
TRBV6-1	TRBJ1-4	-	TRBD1	CASSDTGAGEKLFF	TGTGCCAGCAGTGACACAGGGGCCGGGGAAAAACTGTTTTTT
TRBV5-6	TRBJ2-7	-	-	CASSLEVSGEQYF	TGTGCCAGCAGCTTGGAAGTCTCGGGTGAGCAGTACTTC
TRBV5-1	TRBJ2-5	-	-	CASSFGGGEETQYF	TGCGCCAGCAGCTTTGGTGGAGGGGAAGAGACCCAGTACTTC
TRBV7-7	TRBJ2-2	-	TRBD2	CASTLSGLAGAGTGELFF	TGTGCTAGCACTCTCTCGGGACTAGCGGGAGCGGGCACCGGGGAGCTGTTTTTT
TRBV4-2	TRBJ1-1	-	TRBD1	CASRQQGVGTEAFF	TGTGCCAGCAGACAACAGGGGGTCGGCACTGAAGCTTTCTTT
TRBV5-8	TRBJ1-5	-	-	CASSLAEVRDASNQPQHF	TGTGCCAGCAGCTTGGCCGAAGTCAGGGATGCTAGCAATCAGCCCCAGCATTTT
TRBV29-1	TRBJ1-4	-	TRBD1	CSVARTGAQSEKLFF	TGCAGCGTTGCCCGCACAGGGGCACAAAGTGAAAAACTGTTTTTT
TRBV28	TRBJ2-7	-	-	CASSPQREGALSEQYF	TGTGCCAGCAGTCCCCAACGGGAGGGGGCGCTTAGTGAGCAGTACTTC
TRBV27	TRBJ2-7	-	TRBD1	CASSSRQGVLEQYF	TGTGCCAGCAGTTCGCGACAGGGGGTACTCGAGCAGTACTTC
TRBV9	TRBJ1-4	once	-	CASSPDAGNEKLFF	TGTGCCAGCAGCCCCGACGCGGGTAATGAAAAACTGTTTTTT
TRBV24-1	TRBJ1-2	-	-	CATSVLLGRGGYTF	TGTGCCACCAGTGTCCTGTTGGGGCGGGGTGGCTACACCTTC
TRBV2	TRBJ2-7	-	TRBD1	CASRGGTGHYEQYF	TGTGCCAGCAGGGGAGGGACAGGGCACTACGAGCAGTACTTC
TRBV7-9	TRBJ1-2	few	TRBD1	CASSSQGYGYTF	TGTGCCAGCAGCTCACAGGGGTATGGCTACACCTTC
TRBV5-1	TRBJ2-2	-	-	CASSPGLAANTGELFF	TGCGCCAGCAGCCCAGGACTGGCGGCGAACACCGGGGAGCTGTTTTTT
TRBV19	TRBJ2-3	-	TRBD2	CASTKDYRTSGTPGTQYF	TGTGCCAGTACCAAAGATTACCGGACTAGCGGGACTCCGGGTACGCAGTATTTT
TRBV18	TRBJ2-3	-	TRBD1	CASSPVNDRDRQYF	TGTGCCAGCTCACCAGTAAACGACAGGGATCGACAGTATTTT
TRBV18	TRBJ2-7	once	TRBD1	CASSPRTGVSYEQYF	TGTGCCAGCTCACCAAGGACAGGGGTCTCGTACGAGCAGTACTTC
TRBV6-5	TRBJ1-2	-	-	CASTRTGIYGYTF	TGTGCCAGCACTAGAACCGGGATCTATGGCTACACCTTC
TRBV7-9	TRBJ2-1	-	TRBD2	CASSGGLADYNEQFF	TGTGCCAGCAGCGGGGGACTAGCGGACTACAATGAGCAGTTCTTC
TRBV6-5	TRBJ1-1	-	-	CAVKELGGDTEAFF	TGTGCCGTCAAAGAGTTGGGGGGAGACACTGAAGCTTTCTTT
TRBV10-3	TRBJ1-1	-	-	CAISEVGQTNTEAFF	TGTGCCATCAGTGAGGTCGGACAGACGAACACTGAAGCTTTCTTT
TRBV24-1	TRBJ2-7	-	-	CATQRARGSEQYF	TGTGCCACCCAGAGGGCGAGGGGGAGCGAGCAGTACTTC
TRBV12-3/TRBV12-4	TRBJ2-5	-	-	CASSLQLGLAQYF	TGTGCCAGCAGTTTACAACTAGGGTTGGCCCAGTACTTC
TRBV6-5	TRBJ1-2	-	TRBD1	CASSTRDRKNYGYTF	TGTGCCAGCAGTACCCGGGACAGAAAAAACTATGGCTACACCTTC
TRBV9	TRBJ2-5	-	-	CASSASPQETQYF	TGTGCCAGCAGCGCCTCCCCGCAAGAGACCCAGTACTTC
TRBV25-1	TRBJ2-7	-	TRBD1	CASSELSGTGGEQYF	TGTGCCAGCAGTGAGCTATCCGGGACAGGGGGCGAGCAGTACTTC
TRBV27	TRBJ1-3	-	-	CASLAAGGNTIYF	TGTGCCAGCCTAGCAGCGGGAGGAAACACCATATATTTT
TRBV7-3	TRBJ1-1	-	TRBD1	CASSPNGGRGQVNTEAFF	TGTGCCAGCAGCCCAAATGGGGGCAGGGGGCAGGTGAACACTGAAGCTTTCTTT
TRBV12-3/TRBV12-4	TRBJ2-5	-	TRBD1	CASSRTGEETQYF	TGTGCCAGCAGCAGGACAGGGGAAGAGACCCAGTACTTC